These T cell receptor beta chains were read from a single sample in a study of blood T cell repertoires in COVID-19. Here immunoSEQ multiplex PCR was the method, and the copy in TCRdb shows in-frame clones only, minus some. The sample holds 60,000 to 80,000 clones, approximately 90% seen once. The specimen was peripheral blood. The receptor set was obtained from a man aged 55 to 70 with acute or convalescent COVID-19. CDR3s include the opening cysteine and the closing phenylalanine or tryptophan. D genes are given only for firm matches. The size entry is marked missing in some rows and otherwise reads once, few, many or a size class.

J gene	D gene	CDR3 length	V gene	clone size	CDR3 DNA	CDR3 protein
TRBJ1-2	-	15	TRBV5-1	-	TGCGCCAGCAGTCCCCGGACATCTACCAACTATGGCTACACCTTC	CASSPRTSTNYGYTF
TRBJ2-2	TRBD1	15	TRBV5-1	few	TGCGCCAGCAGCTTTGGGGACAGGAACACCGGGGAGCTGTTTTTT	CASSFGDRNTGELFF
TRBJ2-1	-	15	TRBV11-2	-	TGTGCCAGCAGCACCTATAGGCGGGGAGGAAATGAGCAGTTCTTC	CASSTYRRGGNEQFF
TRBJ2-2	TRBD1	14	TRBV5-4	-	TGTGCCAGCAGCTTGGAAGGGGGCGTCGGGGAGCTGTTTTTT	CASSLEGGVGELFF
TRBJ1-2	-	13	TRBV5-1	-	TGCGCCAGCAGCGAGGACAGCCTATATGGCTACACCTTC	CASSEDSLYGYTF
TRBJ1-5	-	14	TRBV7-9	-	TGTGCCAGCAGCTTAGAACAGGCTAATCAGCCCCAGCATTTT	CASSLEQANQPQHF
TRBJ1-1	TRBD1	11	TRBV10-3	-	TGTGCCATCATCAGGGACAGAGAAGCTTTCTTT	CAIIRDREAFF
TRBJ2-3	-	16	TRBV7-2	-	TGTGCCAGCAGCTTAGTTGCGGGACTTAGCACAGATACGCAGTATTTT	CASSLVAGLSTDTQYF
TRBJ2-3	-	13	TRBV5-1	-	TGCGCCAGCAGTCTGGCCCCCACAGATACGCAGTATTTT	CASSLAPTDTQYF
TRBJ2-7	TRBD1	14	TRBV5-4	-	TGTGCCAGCAGCTTGGAGACAGGGACATACGAGCAGTACTTC	CASSLETGTYEQYF
TRBJ1-1	-	11	TRBV12-3/TRBV12-4	-	TGTGCCAGCAGTATGACAGTTGAAGCTTTCTTT	CASSMTVEAFF
TRBJ1-6	-	14	TRBV27	-	TGTGCCAGCAGTTTCAGGGGTCCTTCCTCACCCCTCCACTTT	CASSFRGPSSPLHF
TRBJ1-4	-	16	TRBV7-9	-	TGTGCCAGCAACCGACTAGAGGGCGTTGGGAAAGGGAAACTGTTTTTT	CASNRLEGVGKGKLFF
TRBJ2-7	-	12	TRBV12-3/TRBV12-4	-	TGTGCCAGCAGAGACAATGCCTACGAGCAGTACTTC	CASRDNAYEQYF
TRBJ2-2	-	12	TRBV12-3/TRBV12-4	-	TGTGCCAGCAGTCTAAATATCGGGGAGCTGTTTTTT	CASSLNIGELFF